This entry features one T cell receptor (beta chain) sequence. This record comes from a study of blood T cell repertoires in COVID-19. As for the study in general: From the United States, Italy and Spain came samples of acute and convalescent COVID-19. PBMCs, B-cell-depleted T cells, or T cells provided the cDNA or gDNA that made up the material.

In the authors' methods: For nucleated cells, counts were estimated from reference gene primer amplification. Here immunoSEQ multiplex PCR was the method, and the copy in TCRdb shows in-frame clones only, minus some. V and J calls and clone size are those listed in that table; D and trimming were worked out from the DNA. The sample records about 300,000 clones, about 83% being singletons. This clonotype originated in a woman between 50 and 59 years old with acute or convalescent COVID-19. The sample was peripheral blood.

CDR3 region: CASSVGTGESGELFF. CDR3 nucleotide sequence: TGTGCCAGCAGCGTAGGGACAGGGGAGTCCGGGGAGCTGTTTTTT. The rearrangement links TRBV9 to TRBJ2-2, with TRBD1 identical over 9 bases. With 0 bases clipped from V and 6 bases from J, the junction kept 3 bases outside the gene matches. The CDR3 is made up of 15 amino acids. The V gene's germline CDR1 is SGDLS and CDR2 YYNGEE.